The T cell receptor (beta chain) described here comes from a study of cytomegalovirus exposure and HLA in healthy donors. At the level of the study: An earlier analysis found some 100 million unique TCR beta sequences from about 179 million T cells.

The CDR3 has 14 amino acids. Looked up from germline, CDR1 is SQVTM and CDR2 is ANQGSEA. This clone showed up just a few times. Its cognate antigen is unknown. A read error may account for a junction end that differs from germline. Study outcomes and limitations: Later, TCR association rates were found to vary by HLA locus, highest for DRB1 and lowest for HLA-C. The authors confirmed in vitro that three CMV-associated chains were specific for CMV antigens.

The study ran its PCR with 60 Vbeta and 13 Jbeta primers. Per the original data handling: An analysis performed later counted 60 million to 90 million unique TCR beta chains (approximately 10 million of them shared). Sequencing used immunoSEQ multiplex PCR; TCRdb keeps in-frame clones, though not all of them. The V and J calls and the clone size are those of that table, but D and trimming were determined from the DNA. Of under 200,000 clones listed, roughly 85% are singletons. The source is a woman in her thirties or forties in good health and CMV-seronegative. J is TRBJ2-2 and V is TRBV29-1; possible D gene TRBD2, 6 bases. The sample was PBMCs. CDR3 region: CSVEGGLNTGELFF. CDR3 coding DNA: TGCAGCGTCGAAGGAGGACTAAACACCGGGGAGCTGTTTTTT.